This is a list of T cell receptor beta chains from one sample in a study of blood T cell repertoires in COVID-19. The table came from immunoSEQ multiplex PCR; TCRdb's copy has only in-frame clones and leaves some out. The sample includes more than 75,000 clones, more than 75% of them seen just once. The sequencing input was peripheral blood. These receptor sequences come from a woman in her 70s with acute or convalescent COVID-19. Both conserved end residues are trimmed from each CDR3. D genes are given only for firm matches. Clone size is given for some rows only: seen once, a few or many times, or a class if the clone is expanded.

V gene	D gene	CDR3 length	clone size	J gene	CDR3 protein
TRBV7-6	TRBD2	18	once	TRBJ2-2	ASSSRTSGGAGANTGELF
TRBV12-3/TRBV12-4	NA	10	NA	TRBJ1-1	ASSWAGTEAF
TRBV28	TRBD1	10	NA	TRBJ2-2	ASSGQGGELF
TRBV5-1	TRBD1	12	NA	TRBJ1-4	ASSFGQANEKLF
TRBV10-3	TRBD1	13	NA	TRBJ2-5	AIRPGTGGSETQY
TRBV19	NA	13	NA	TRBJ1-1	ASSIGGEMNTEAF
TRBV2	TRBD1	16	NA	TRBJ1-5	ASRGRGQGVSSNQPQH
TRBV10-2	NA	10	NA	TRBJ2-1	ASLETGIEQF
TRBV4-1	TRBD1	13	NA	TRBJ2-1	ASSPLDRGPYEQF
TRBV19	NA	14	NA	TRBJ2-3	ASSGRTGRVTDTQY
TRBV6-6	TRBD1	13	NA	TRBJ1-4	ASSYRGQGNEKLF
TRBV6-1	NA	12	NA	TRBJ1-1	ASSEAGKHTEAF
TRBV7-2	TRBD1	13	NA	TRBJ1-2	ASSFPGQGAGGYT
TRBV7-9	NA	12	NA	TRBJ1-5	ASSPWGGNQPQH
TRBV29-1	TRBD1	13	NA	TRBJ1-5	SVEPATGVYQPQH
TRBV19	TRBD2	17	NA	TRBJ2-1	ASSISGTSKLSHTNEQF
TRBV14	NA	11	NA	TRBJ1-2	ASSGPGLYGYT
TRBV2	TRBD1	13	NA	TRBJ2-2	ASSATGTTTGELF
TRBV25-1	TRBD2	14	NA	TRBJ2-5	ASNPSGSGGQETQY
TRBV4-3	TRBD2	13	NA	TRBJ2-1	ASSQIGLAGDEQF
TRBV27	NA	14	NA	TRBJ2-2	ASSLLLQGGTGELF
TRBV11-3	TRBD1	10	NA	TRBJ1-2	ASSSGTGFST
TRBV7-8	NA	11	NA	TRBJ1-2	ASSDQGSRGYT
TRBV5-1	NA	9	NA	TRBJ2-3	ASSWEEKEY
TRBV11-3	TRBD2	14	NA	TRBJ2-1	ASSSQRGGRSNEQF
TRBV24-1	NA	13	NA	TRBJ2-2	ATSNPGQGTGELF
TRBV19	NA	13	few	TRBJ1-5	ASSIDRPGNQPQH
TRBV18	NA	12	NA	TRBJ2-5	ASSLAGYQETQY
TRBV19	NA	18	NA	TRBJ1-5	ASSSGRGANRLYSNQPQH
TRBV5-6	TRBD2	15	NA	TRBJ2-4	ASSLTPGGGSKNIQY
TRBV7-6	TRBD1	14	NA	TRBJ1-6	ASSLFPGGANSPLH
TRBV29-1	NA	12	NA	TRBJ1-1	SVGGNALDTEAF
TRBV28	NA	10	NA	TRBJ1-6	ASSLSERTLH
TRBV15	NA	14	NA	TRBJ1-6	ATSPGEGSYNSPLH
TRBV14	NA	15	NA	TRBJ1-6	ASSQVVGSSYNSPLH